This T cell receptor (beta chain) was sequenced in a study of T cells expressing NK-cell markers. Study-level background: In sorted CD3+CD56+NKG2C+, CD3+CD56+NKG2C- and CD3+CD56-NKG2C+ T cells, TCR beta repertoires were obtained. Out of eight donors sequenced, seven tested HCMV-seropositive and the remaining one seronegative.

As regards this clonotype: The antigen remains undetermined.

Germline V gene sequence: CDR1 KGHSH, CDR2 LQKENI. This CDR3 contains 13 residues. Study-wide results and limits: Leadership of the CD3+CD56-NKG2C+ fraction also belonged to these clonotypes in four donors.

TCRdb reanalyzed the 5' RACE reads and collapses them to one entry per CDR3 protein, without DNA. The sample data list 440,000 or so distinct CDR3 sequences. Sequenced material: blood T cells: a sorted CD56 or NKG2C T cell subset, CD4+ or CD8+ T cells, or bulk PBMC T cells (not recorded which). The clonotype originates from a woman between 18 and 75 years old in good health. The chain links TRBV18 to TRBJ2-5. The CDR3 spells CASSPPVRETQYF.